This T cell receptor (beta chain) was retrieved from a study of shared clonotypes between healthy human individuals. It was CD45RO-negative cells, positively selected for CCR7, that made up naive CD8 cells, with terminally differentiated effector memory CD45RA+ cells excluded. Recent vaccinations or acute infections were absent in the healthy HIV-negative adult donors. In the authors' workflow: ImmunoSEQ only sent back junction sequences with no quality scores, so filtering was done differently. Sequencing was performed with immunoSEQ multiplex PCR; in TCRdb, only in-frame clones are kept and a portion is missing. That table supplies the V and J calls and clone size; D and trimming were determined from the DNA. This table holds millions of clones, about 92% found once. For this clone: Antigen specificity is unknown.

Study outcomes and limitations: Only blood was sampled; tissue repertoires likely differ.

V was pared by 0 bases and J by 7 bases, with 10 bases between. The V gene's germline CDR1 is SGHAT and CDR2 FQNNGV. The CDR3 has 14 residues. The chain carries TRBV11-2 and TRBJ2-1, with a weak D call TRBD2 (5 bases). This clonotype was sampled from a man between 18 and 35 years old in good health. Some clones in this sample may be carry-over from other donors' samples. The source material was naive CD8+ T cells from PBMCs. CDR3 coding DNA: TGTGCCAGCAGCTTAGACGGAGGAGTTAATGAGCAGTTCTTC. Residues: CASSLDGGVNEQFF.